The clone carrying this TCR beta chain has a single count. Its antigen is unknown. Samples came from healthy bone marrow donors. The data originate from a study of cytomegalovirus exposure and HLA in healthy donors. The V end was cut by 2 bases, the J end by 2 bases, with 13 bases between. Per germline, CDR1 MNHEY and CDR2 SMNVEV (reference sequence). The CDR3 totals 15 residues. Notes on the study in general: In vitro testing confirmed a few CMV-associated chains as specific for CMV antigens.

13 Jbeta primers and 60 Vbeta primers were used for the PCR. The data were produced by immunoSEQ multiplex PCR, yet TCRdb's version contains in-frame clones alone and is incomplete. The sample consists of fewer than 250,000 clones, about 87% of them appearing once. The rearrangement joins TRBV27 to TRBJ2-7; tentative D call: TRBD2 (6 bases). The sequenced material came from PBMCs. This receptor was identified in a man aged 30 to 45 in good health and CMV-seronegative. The CDR3 region has the DNA TGTGCCAGCAGTTTAGAACTAGCACCGACCTACGAGCAGTACTTC. The encoded protein is CASSLELAPTYEQYF.